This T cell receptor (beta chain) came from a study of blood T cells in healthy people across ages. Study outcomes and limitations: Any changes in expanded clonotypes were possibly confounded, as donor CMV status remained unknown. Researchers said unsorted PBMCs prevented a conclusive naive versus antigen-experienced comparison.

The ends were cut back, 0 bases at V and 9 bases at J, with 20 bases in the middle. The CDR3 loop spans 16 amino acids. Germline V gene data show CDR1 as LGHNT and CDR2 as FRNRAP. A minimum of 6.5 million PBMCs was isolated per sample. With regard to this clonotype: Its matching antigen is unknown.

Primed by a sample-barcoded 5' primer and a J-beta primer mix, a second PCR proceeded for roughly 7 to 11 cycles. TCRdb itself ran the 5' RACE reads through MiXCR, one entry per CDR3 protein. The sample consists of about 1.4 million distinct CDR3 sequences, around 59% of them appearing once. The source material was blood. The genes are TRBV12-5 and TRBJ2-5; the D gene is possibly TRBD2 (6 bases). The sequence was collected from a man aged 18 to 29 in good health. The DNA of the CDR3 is TGTGCTAGTGGTTTGGTACTTGGGAGGCCCAGGATGGCCCAGTACTTC. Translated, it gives CASGLVLGRPRMAQYF.